The subject of this entry is one T cell receptor beta chain. Its antigen remains unknown. Relative to the germline gene, one junction end is altered; a read error may explain this. This CDR3 is built from 14 residues. CDR1 and CDR2 from the germline V gene are MGHRA and YSYEKL. The sample is drawn from a study of T cell repertoires in cytomegalovirus infection. Across the whole study: An indication of both CMV infection and matching HLA type came from public TCR beta signatures. Overall study findings and caveats: In two of eight donors, the top clonotype was HLA-C-restricted CMV-specific. Cumulative frequency of public TCR beta families picked out carriers of CMV plus the relevant HLA.

TCRdb passed the reads through MiXCR, listing each CDR3 protein once. The profile covers around 6,000 distinct CDR3 sequences, with approximately 53% appearing a single time and around 92% taken by the ten largest. Sample: PBMCs, sequenced either directly or after in vitro stimulation (not recorded which). The rearrangement uses TRBV4-1 and TRBJ1-5, with D hard to call. The receptor was isolated from a human donor in good health (CMV status not recorded). Some clones in this sample may be carry-over from other donors' samples. The CDR3 region is CASSQDRGSQPQHF. The DNA of the CDR3 is TGTGCCAGCAGCCAAGATCGGGGAAGCCAGCCCCAGCATTTT.